Below, 24 T cell receptor beta chains from the same sample are listed, as sequenced in a study of monozygotic twins with inflammatory bowel disease. TCRdb processed the 5' RACE reads again and assigns one entry to each CDR3 protein, with no DNA. This table lists just over 300,000 distinct CDR3 sequences. Material: blood. The receptors stem from a human donor with ulcerative colitis or Crohn's disease, or a healthy co-twin of an affected twin (not recorded which).

J is TRBJ2-5 and V is TRBV7-2; absent DNA, TCRdb's TRBD1 call cannot be checked. From germline, CDR1 is SGHTA and CDR2 FQGNSA. The CDR3 length is 14 residues. The CDR3 protein is CASSLLRAQETQYF.

The J gene is TRBJ1-6, the V gene TRBV5-4; TCRdb selects TRBD1, and the lack of DNA leaves this call unchecked. Per the germline V gene, CDR1 is SGHNT and CDR2 is YYREEE (reference sequence). CDR3 length equals 17 residues. The CDR3 sequence is CASSPRQGSSYNSPLHF.

This chain joins TRBV28 and TRBJ2-5; TCRdb's assignment of TRBD1 cannot be checked, as there is no DNA. Per germline, CDR1 MDHEN and CDR2 SYDVKM. The CDR3 is made up of 16 amino acids. The CDR3 region is CASSTLGAGYQETQYF.

The V gene is TRBV9, the J gene TRBJ2-3; TCRdb's D call, TRBD1, is unchecked because there is no DNA. There are 15 residues in the CDR3. Germline V gene data show CDR1 as SGDLS and CDR2 as YYNGEE. The CDR3 is CASSLGQTSTDTQYF.

The rearrangement uses TRBV30 and TRBJ1-5. The CDR3 is 17 amino acids. Germline V gives CDR1 GTSNPN, CDR2 SVGIG (reference sequence). The CDR3 loop reads CAWRVQGPLHSNQPQHF.

The genes are TRBV12-5 and TRBJ2-5; TCRdb calls TRBD1, which cannot be checked without DNA. The CDR3 loop spans 15 amino acids. Germline CDR1 is LGHNT and CDR2 is FRNRAP. CDR3 region: CASGLDGTGDETQYF.

The chain couples TRBV29-1 to TRBJ1-2. This CDR3 region has 13 residues. The germline V gene encodes CDR1 SQVTM and CDR2 ANQGSEA. The CDR3 here is CSVSQGTWSGYTF.

The chain has TRBV21-1 and TRBJ2-1; TCRdb names TRBD1, which stays unverified in the absence of DNA. TRBV21-1 is labeled a pseudogene. This CDR3 has 17 residues. CDR3 in amino acids: CASSTTRTGHSYNEQFF.

The chain has TRBV9 and TRBJ2-1; TCRdb indicates TRBD1, and absent DNA this call remains unverified. Germline CDR1 SGDLS, CDR2 YYNGEE. The CDR3 has 15 amino acids. CDR3 protein: CASSVAGQLTNEQFF.

The chain combines TRBV7-2 with TRBJ2-3; the D call of TRBD1 rests on TCRdb alone, since no DNA is present to check it. Germline loops: CDR1 SGHTA, CDR2 FQGNSA. The CDR3 is made up of 14 amino acids. The CDR3 spells CASSSTPGTPKGYF.

This sequence joins TRBV7-6 and TRBJ1-2; lacking DNA, the TRBD1 call made by TCRdb goes unchecked. CDR1 SGHVS and CDR2 FNYEAQ come from the germline V gene. The length of the CDR3 is 15 residues. The CDR3 sequence is CASSSQTGTGGTHTF.

The chain combines TRBV7-2 with TRBJ2-5; TCRdb lists TRBD2, though no DNA is available to test this call. CDR1 is SGHTA and CDR2 is FQGNSA in the germline V gene. The CDR3 consists of 17 residues. CDR3 protein: CASSLAGGRALQETQYF.

The V call is TRBV7-2, the J call TRBJ2-5. CDR3 size: 15 residues. The V gene's germline CDR1 is SGHTA and CDR2 FQGNSA. CDR3 loop: CASSLSWGFQETQYF. Variable domain in full (rest from reference TRBV7-2 and TRBJ2-5): GAGVSQSPSNKVTEKGKDVELRCDPISGHTALYWYRQSLGQGLEFLIYFQGNSAPDKSGLPSDRFSAERTGGSVSTLTIQRTQQEDSAVYLCASSLSWGFQETQYFGPGTRLLVL.

The CDR3 protein is CATGIAGADEQYF. The V call is TRBV27, the J call TRBJ2-7; TCRdb proposes TRBD2, but this gene call is untestable without DNA. The CDR3 runs 13 residues. CDR1 MNHEY and CDR2 SMNVEV come from the germline V gene (reference sequence).

The chain combines TRBV20-1 with TRBJ1-2. CDR1 is DFQATT, CDR2 SNEGSKA, per germline (reference sequence). This CDR3 spans 15 amino acids. The CDR3 here is CSANIQLVSNYGYTF.

The chain joins TRBV29-1 to TRBJ2-7; checking the TCRdb D call of TRBD2 is not possible without DNA. Germline loops: CDR1 SQVTM, CDR2 ANQGSEA. The CDR3 runs 14 residues. CDR3 sequence reads: CSARLGVSSYEQYF.

V usage is TRBV29-1 and J usage is TRBJ2-2. Germline V gene lookup returns CDR1 SQVTM and CDR2 ANQGSEA. The CDR3 loop spans 13 amino acids. The CDR3 sequence: CSVGHLHTGELFF.

The chain's CDR3 is CASRLGGAYTGELFF. The chain links TRBV12-3 or TRBV12-4 to TRBJ2-2; TCRdb's D call, TRBD1, is unchecked because there is no DNA. This CDR3 region has 15 residues.

The genes are TRBV7-2 and TRBJ2-7; the TCRdb call, TRBD2, lacks DNA for checking. The CDR3 is 15 residues long. Germline V gene lookup returns CDR1 SGHTA and CDR2 FQGNSA. The CDR3: CASSLRAGGPREQYF.

The chain has TRBV7-9 and TRBJ1-4; TCRdb returns TRBD1, unconfirmable since there is no DNA. The CDR3 spans 14 residues. The germline V gene has CDR1 SEHNR and CDR2 FQNEAQ (reference sequence). CDR3 sequence: CASSPWDGGEKLFF.

This chain joins TRBV12-3 or TRBV12-4 and TRBJ2-7; with no DNA, the TCRdb D assignment of TRBD2 cannot be verified. The CDR3 loop spans 12 amino acids. The CDR3 loop reads CASRSGRNEQYF.

V gene TRBV5-1 combines with J gene TRBJ2-2; the TCRdb D gene call, TRBD1, has no DNA to confirm it. The CDR3 consists of 15 residues. Germline V CDR1 and CDR2: SGHRS, YFSETQ. This chain's CDR3 is CASSKGQGVPGELFF.

The rearrangement uses TRBV12-3 or TRBV12-4 and TRBJ1-6; the D gene TCRdb calls, TRBD1, cannot be checked with no DNA. The CDR3 runs 12 residues. The CDR3: CASSSTESPLHF.

The rearrangement uses TRBV4-2 and TRBJ2-5; TCRdb names TRBD1, which stays unverified in the absence of DNA. Germline V gives CDR1 LGHNA, CDR2 YNFKEQ. This CDR3 is built from 14 residues. The CDR3 protein is CASSHGGLQETQYF.